Listed here is a single T cell receptor beta chain. Its antigen is undetermined. The table came from immunoSEQ multiplex PCR; TCRdb's copy has only in-frame clones and leaves some out. The sample has some 150,000 clones; about 89% are singletons. The data were taken from a study of T cell responses to AZD1222 COVID-19 vaccine. Findings and limits, study-wide: The CD4 TCRs associated with vaccination extended across spike and predominated at 160-218 and 743-854. No repertoire was sampled before or during the peak T cell response, only after it. Most donors were white British and more were female, and clonal diversity was possibly underestimated.

Germline loops: CDR1 MDHEN, CDR2 SYDVKM. Trimming removed 5 bases at V and 5 bases at J, with 18 bases between. This CDR3 has 15 amino acids. V gene TRBV28 combines with J gene TRBJ1-1; D gene unclear. This clonotype originated in an adult in good health. Sequencing used peripheral blood, obtained on day 0 of AZD1222 vaccination. DNA of the CDR3: TGTGCCAGCAGTCCCACTCCTCGGAGGCGGACTGAAGCTTTCTTT. This codes for CASSPTPRRRTEAFF.